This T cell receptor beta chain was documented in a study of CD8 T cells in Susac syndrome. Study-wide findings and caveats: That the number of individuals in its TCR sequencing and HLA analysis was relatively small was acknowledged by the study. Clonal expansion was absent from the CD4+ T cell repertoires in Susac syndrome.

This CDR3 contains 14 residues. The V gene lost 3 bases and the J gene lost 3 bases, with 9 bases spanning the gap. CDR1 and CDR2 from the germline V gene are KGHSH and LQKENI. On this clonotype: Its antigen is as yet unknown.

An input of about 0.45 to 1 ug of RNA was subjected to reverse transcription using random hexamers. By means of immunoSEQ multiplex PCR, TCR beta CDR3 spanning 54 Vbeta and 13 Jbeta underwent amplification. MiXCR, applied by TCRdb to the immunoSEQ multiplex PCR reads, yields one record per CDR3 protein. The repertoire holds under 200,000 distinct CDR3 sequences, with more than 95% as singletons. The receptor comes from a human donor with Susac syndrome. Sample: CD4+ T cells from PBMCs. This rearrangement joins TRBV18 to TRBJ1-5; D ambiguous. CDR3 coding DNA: TGTGCCAGCTCACCCGGGCAGTACAATCAGCCCCAGCATTTT. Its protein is CASSPGQYNQPQHF.